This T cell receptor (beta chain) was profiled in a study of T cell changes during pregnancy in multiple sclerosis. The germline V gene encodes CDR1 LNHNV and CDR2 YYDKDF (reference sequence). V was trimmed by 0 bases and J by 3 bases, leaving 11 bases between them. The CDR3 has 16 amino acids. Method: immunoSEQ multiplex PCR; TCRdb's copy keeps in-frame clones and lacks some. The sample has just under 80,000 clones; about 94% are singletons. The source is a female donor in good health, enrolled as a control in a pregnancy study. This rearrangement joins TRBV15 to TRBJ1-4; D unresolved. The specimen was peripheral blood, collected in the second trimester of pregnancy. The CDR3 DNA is TGTGCCACCAGCAGAGATCAGAGGCAACCTAATGAAAAACTGTTTTTT. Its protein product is CATSRDQRQPNEKLFF. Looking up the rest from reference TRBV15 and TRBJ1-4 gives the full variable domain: DAMVIQNPRYQVTQFGKPVTLSCSQTLNHNVMYWYQQKSSQAPKLLFHYYDKDFNNEADTPDNFQSRRPNTSFCFLDIRSPGLGDTAMYLCATSRDQRQPNEKLFFGSGTQLSVL.